Below, one T cell receptor beta chain is given with its context. This clonotype appeared a few times. It lacks a known antigen. Base qualities are not at hand, and no much larger clone is one base apart. Sequencing used an Illumina NovaSeq 6000. TCRalpha and TCRbeta cDNA libraries were built by 5'RACE with constant-segment primers, adding sample barcodes and unique molecular identifiers. Trizol reagent was used to extract RNA from every sample. The libraries were amplified in two PCR steps, and the second step added a second sample barcode and Illumina TruSeq adapters. Sequencing of libraries was performed on an Illumina NovaSeq with 2 x 150 bp paired-end reads. As for the authors' bioinformatics: The reads were demultiplexed and collapsed into UMI-guided consensus sequences using migec v1.2.7. Using mixcr v2.1.11, UMI consensuses were aligned to TRA and TRB V and J templates and then assembled into clonotypes. A clonotype was counted as expanded or contracted only if both edgeR and NoisET called the change significant, with noise models trained on biological replicates. For edgeR calls, a false discovery rate-adjusted p below 0.01 and a log2 fold-change threshold of 1 were applied. PCA with hierarchical clustering of max-normalized trajectories of the 1000 most abundant clonotypes was used as exploratory dynamics analysis. Each responding clone was given a CD4 or CD8 phenotype based on the CD4+ and CD8+ repertoires, which had been sequenced separately. TCRdb ran its own pipeline on the public reads, namely fastp trimming at Q25 and MiXCR clone calling, and kept in-frame beta chains. Each record represents a unique CDR3 protein, reported with the most common genes and DNA among its rows. TCRdb, not the authors, supplied the V and J calls. The sample has fewer than 550,000 distinct CDR3 sequences on record, around 18% of them singletons. The top ten clonotypes cover 7.5% to 10% of the sample.

The data belong to a study of T-cell memory formation after mild COVID-19 (dated by TCRdb to about 2021). In terms of the full investigation: Most TCR sequence clusters were specific to one of the two donors. T-cell clones expanding and contracting after mild COVID-19 in a couple of donors were tracked by longitudinal TCRalpha and TCRbeta repertoire sequencing. The cohort was made up of two young adult volunteers, one female and one male, who were previously healthy. Points the paper makes about the study in general: SARS-CoV-2 specificity was not confirmed for the second-wave clones peaking on day 37. Some responding clones were found in pre-infection memory, which suggests that pre-existing cross-reactive memory T cells took part in the SARS-CoV-2 response. Contracting CD4+ clones turned up mainly in the CM and EM memory subsets, whereas EMRA was where CD8+ clones were enriched. The study covered only two mild cases, and larger cohorts including severe cases with pre-infection samples were considered necessary. Clones that contracted from day 15 to 85 showed balanced CD4/CD8 phenotypes, whereas a second wave of clones that expanded from day 15 to 37 leaned towards CD4+.

From its cysteine to its phenylalanine, the CDR3 spans 15 amino acids. The entry retains the CDR3 DNA only, 45 bases that are in frame from base 1. Trimming takes 3 bases off V and 3 bases off J; junction bases not matched to a gene: 5. CDR1 and CDR2, per the germline V gene, are KGHDR and SFDVKD. Ficoll-Paque density gradient centrifugation was the method used to isolate PBMCs. This sequence uses TRBV24-1 and TRBJ2-7, with 9 middle bases fitting TRBD2. The clonotype was recovered from an adult woman who had mild COVID-19 (a few samples of this study predate the infection). The sample titles of this study are shuffled in the database, so cell type and time point are left out; the donor was told from shared clones. The sample consisted of PBMCs or a T cell subset sorted from them (not recorded which). The CDR3 has the sequence CATSDEAGGSYEQYF. The nucleotide sequence is TGTGCCACCAGTGATGAAGCGGGGGGAAGCTACGAGCAGTACTTC.